This T cell receptor (beta chain) was observed in a study of blood T cells in healthy people across ages. The study's findings and limits: Unsorted PBMCs prevented conclusive naive versus antigen-experienced comparison.

The sample, about 9.7 milliliters of peripheral blood, was drawn from each donor. This clonotype has a handful of counts. Its matching antigen is unknown. The second PCR ran about 6 to 12 cycles with a sample-barcoded 5' primer and J-beta primers. Each CDR3 protein is one row after TCRdb ran MiXCR on the 5' RACE reads. The repertoire holds more than 1,400,000 distinct CDR3 sequences, with approximately 40% as singletons. The CDR3 extends over 19 amino acids. J gave up 1 base and V 0 bases, and 7 bases lay outside the gene matches. Germline V lookup: CDR1 LGHNA, CDR2 YNFKEQ. The rearrangement uses TRBV4-2 and TRBJ2-4; 12 bases agree with TRBD2. Source material: blood. This TCR came from a woman aged 18-29 years in good health. CDR3 loop: CASSQETLAGGPAKNIQYF. As DNA, the CDR3 is TGTGCCAGCAGCCAAGAAACTCTAGCGGGGGGGCCGGCCAAAAACATTCAGTACTTC.